A single sample is the source of the 27 T cell receptor beta chains below, sequenced in a study of T cell responses to AZD1222 COVID-19 vaccine (TCRdb year 2021). Library preparation employed the immunoSEQ multiplex PCR assay. Imported from immuneACCESS, the table was reduced by TCRdb to in-frame sequences with V and J called. These copies leave out some clones; in studies compared against another copy, an unresolved V gene accounts for under half, and the cause of the remainder is not known. A total of roughly 200,000 clones appear in this sample, 85% to 95% of them only once. Around 0.93% of the sample goes to the ten largest clones. In light of the paper, this sample's time point label describes: about 28 days (+/-7) after the second vaccine dose. Taken with the paper, the label for treatment or condition translates to: meningococcal conjugate vaccine given as trial control. This specimen consisted of peripheral blood, obtained 28 days after the second dose of the MenACWY control vaccine. Receptors originate from an adult who received the MenACWY meningococcal vaccine as a control.

CDR3 DNA: TGTGCCAGCAGGAAGGACAGTCAGCCCCAGCATTTT. Translation gives CASRKDSQPQHF. The chain uses TRBV2 and TRBJ1-5; tentative D call: TRBD1 (6 bases). The ends were cut back, 6 bases at V and 6 bases at J, with 9 bases in the middle. Germline V gene lookup returns CDR1 SNHLY and CDR2 FYNNEI. This CDR3 spans 12 amino acids.

The DNA for the CDR3 is TGTGCCAGCAGTCCCCTCTCCGAGCAGTACTTC. Residues: CASSPLSEQYF. The chain has TRBV28 and TRBJ2-7; D not resolved. Germline V CDR1 and CDR2: MDHEN, SYDVKM. Trimming took off 5 bases at V and 6 bases at J, with 8 bases between the two ends. There are 11 residues in the CDR3.

V usage is TRBV6-1 and J usage is TRBJ2-2; D is possibly TRBD2 (6 bases). CDR3 length equals 17 residues. V lost 6 bases and J lost 2, with 19 bases in between. Germline V lookup: CDR1 MNHNS, CDR2 SASEGT. The CDR3 loop is CASRESAGTVNTGELFF. The CDR3 bases are TGTGCCAGCAGAGAATCTGCCGGGACTGTAAACACCGGGGAGCTGTTTTTT.

The genes are TRBV6-2 or TRBV6-3 and TRBJ1-1, with D hard to call. CDR3 length equals 12 residues. V shed 0 bases and J shed 11 bases, with 10 bases lying between them. Germline-derived CDR1 and CDR2 are MNHEY and SVGEGT. CDR3 region: CASSYSYRSAFF. The CDR3 nucleotides read TGTGCCAGCAGTTACTCTTACAGATCGGCTTTCTTT.

About this clone itself: The same CDR3 also results from other DNA sequences found in this sample. The rearrangement uses TRBV7-9 and TRBJ1-1, with 7 bases lining up with TRBD1. CDR1 SEHNR and CDR2 FQNEAQ come from the germline V gene (reference sequence). The CDR3 sequence is 14 residues long. V was clipped by 5 bases and J by 1 base; unmatched bases: 4. CDR3 loop: CASSPRQGNTEAFF. The CDR3 DNA sequence: TGTGCCAGCAGCCCCCGACAGGGGAACACTGAAGCTTTCTTT.

The chain joins TRBV7-8 to TRBJ1-2; 12 bases are shared with TRBD1. The CDR3 is made up of 16 amino acids. Germline V gene data show CDR1 as SGHVS and CDR2 as FQNEAQ. The ends lost 2 bases at V and 4 bases at J; junction bases unmatched: 5. In nucleotides, the CDR3 is TGTGCCAGCAGCTTACGGTGGGACAGGGGGCTCTATGGCTACACCTTC. Protein product: CASSLRWDRGLYGYTF. The whole variable domain, remainder taken from reference TRBV7-8 and TRBJ1-2, is GAGVSQSPRYKVAKRGQDVALRCDPISGHVSLFWYQQALGQGPEFLTYFQNEAQLDKSGLPSDRFFAERPEGSVSTLKIQRTQQEDSAVYLCASSLRWDRGLYGYTFGSGTRLTVV.

Only one count was recorded for this clone. Other DNA sequences in the same sample also yield this CDR3. The V call is TRBV2, the J call TRBJ1-5; the D gene is possibly TRBD1 (6 bases). Per the germline V gene, CDR1 is SNHLY and CDR2 is FYNNEI. The V and J ends lost 8 bases and 2 bases respectively, with 10 bases between them. This CDR3 spans 13 amino acids. The CDR3 sequence is CASRGQGNQPQHF. The CDR3 coding sequence is TGTGCCAGCCGGGGACAAGGCAATCAGCCCCAGCATTTT.

The chain combines TRBV7-2 with TRBJ1-1; D is unclear. Germline values: CDR1 SGHTA, CDR2 FQGNSA. The CDR3 sequence is 13 residues long. V gave up 0 bases and J gave up 4 bases, with 6 bases separating them. CDR3 in amino acids: CASSLAASTEAFF. The DNA of the CDR3 is TGTGCCAGCAGCTTAGCGGCGTCCACTGAAGCTTTCTTT.

The J gene is TRBJ1-2, the V gene TRBV6-6, with 9 bases aligning to TRBD1. V gave up 6 bases and J gave up 3 bases; unmatched junction bases: 8. The CDR3 is 15 amino acids. Germline CDR1 and CDR2: MNHNY and SVGAGI (reference sequence). CDR3 bases: TGTGCCAGCAGGGGACAGGGCCCCACCGACTATGGCTACACCTTC. Protein: CASRGQGPTDYGYTF.

The genes are TRBV18 and TRBJ1-1; possible D gene TRBD1, 5 bases. The V gene's germline CDR1 is KGHSH and CDR2 LQKENI. This CDR3 is built from 15 residues. V lost 3 bases and J 4 bases, leaving 15 bases between the germline ends. The CDR3 protein is CASSPVGEGTTEAFF. Here the CDR3 DNA reads TGTGCCAGCTCACCCGTCGGAGAGGGGACCACTGAAGCTTTCTTT.

This rearrangement joins TRBV19 to TRBJ1-1; maybe TRBD1 (6 bases). Trimming removed 3 bases at V and 1 base at J, with 12 bases between. Germline V gene sequence: CDR1 LNHDA, CDR2 SQIVND (reference sequence). The CDR3 contains 15 residues. CDR3 region: CASSIPAGANTEAFF. The CDR3 DNA reads as TGTGCCAGTAGTATTCCAGCAGGGGCGAACACTGAAGCTTTCTTT. The full variable domain, rest sourced from reference TRBV19 and TRBJ1-1, is DGGITQSPKYLFRKEGQNVTLSCEQNLNHDAMYWYRQDPGQGLRLIYYSQIVNDFQKGDIAEGYSVSREKKESFPLTVTSAQKNPTAFYLCASSIPAGANTEAFFGQGTRLTVV.

The chain employs TRBV16 and TRBJ1-4; D not resolved. CDR3 length: 15 amino acids. The germline gives CDR1 KGHSY, CDR2 FQNENV. Deletions cut 4 bases from V and 8 bases from J, with 17 bases between. DNA of the CDR3: TGTGCCAGCAGCCTCCCCGGAGCACGAAGGGAAAAACTGTTTTTT. Protein sequence: CASSLPGARREKLFF.

The chain carries TRBV7-9 and TRBJ1-2; 7 bases are a match to TRBD1. Looked up from germline, CDR1 is SEHNR and CDR2 is FQNEAQ (reference sequence). Trimming removed 8 bases from V and 1 base from J; junction bases left unmatched: 10. The CDR3 is 15 residues long. The CDR3 loop reads CASARSQGVNYGYTF. In nucleotides, the CDR3 is TGTGCCAGCGCCCGGTCTCAGGGGGTTAACTATGGCTACACCTTC.

The chain links TRBV19 to TRBJ1-1, with a tentative D call TRBD1 (5 bases). Trimming cost V 6 bases and J 3 bases, with 17 bases left between them. The CDR3 runs to 15 residues. In germline, CDR1 is LNHDA, CDR2 SQIVND (reference sequence). The CDR3 coding sequence is TGTGCCAGTAGCCCAGTCCAGGGTTTGCACACTGAAGCTTTCTTT. Its protein is CASSPVQGLHTEAFF. The whole variable domain, remainder taken from reference TRBV19 and TRBJ1-1, is DGGITQSPKYLFRKEGQNVTLSCEQNLNHDAMYWYRQDPGQGLRLIYYSQIVNDFQKGDIAEGYSVSREKKESFPLTVTSAQKNPTAFYLCASSPVQGLHTEAFFGQGTRLTVV.

This rearrangement joins TRBV7-2 to TRBJ1-2; 7 bases fit TRBD1. Germline-derived CDR1 and CDR2 are SGHTA and FQGNSA. The ends lost 6 bases at V and 2 bases at J; junction bases unmatched: 12. CDR3 size: 16 residues. CDR3: CASSSGHQGVNYGYTF. CDR3 nucleotide sequence: TGTGCCAGCAGTTCAGGGCATCAGGGGGTGAACTATGGCTACACCTTC.

The chain uses TRBV5-1 and TRBJ1-5; 12 bases agree with TRBD1. Germline loops: CDR1 SGHRS, CDR2 YFSETQ. V shed 1 base and J 6 bases; nucleotides not matched to a gene: 8. The CDR3 runs to 17 residues. The CDR3 DNA sequence: TGCGCCAGCAGCTTGACCCCGGGACAGGGGGCTGGTCAGCCCCAGCATTTT. As protein: CASSLTPGQGAGQPQHF.

Concerning this clone itself: The DNA is left out, because the CDR3 cannot be placed on it with certainty; the CDR3 is given as TCRdb lists it. This chain connects TRBV19 to TRBJ1-1; the DNA was not used to check the table's D call, TRBD1. Inclusive of both ends, the CDR3 amounts to 15 amino acids. Germline values: CDR1 LNHDA, CDR2 SQIVND (reference sequence). The CDR3 reads CASTSAPTARAEAFF.

This clone was counted a single time. This chain links TRBV19 with TRBJ2-1; D is ambiguous. V was clipped by 5 bases and J by 6 bases, with 14 bases between them. The CDR3 runs to 14 residues. The germline V gene encodes CDR1 LNHDA and CDR2 SQIVND (reference sequence). The CDR3 reads CASSQALVGNEQFF. For the CDR3, the DNA is TGTGCCAGTAGTCAGGCACTTGTTGGCAATGAGCAGTTCTTC.

The genes are TRBV5-4 and TRBJ2-3; 11 nucleotides line up with TRBD2. The germline gives CDR1 SGHNT, CDR2 YYREEE (reference sequence). The CDR3 is 16 amino acids. The V segment lost 4 bases and the J segment 2 bases; nucleotides outside the gene matches: 6. The CDR3 DNA follows: TGTGCCAGCAGCGTTAGCGGGGGGGGAAACACAGATACGCAGTATTTT. It yields the protein CASSVSGGGNTDTQYF.

The chain links TRBV28 to TRBJ1-1, with TRBD1 as a possible D gene (5 bases). The CDR3 totals 14 residues. CDR1 MDHEN and CDR2 SYDVKM come from the germline V gene. Trimming removed 3 bases at V and 8 bases at J, with 16 bases between. CDR3 protein: CASSFRQGGAEAFF. In nucleotides, the CDR3 is TGTGCCAGCAGTTTTCGGCAGGGCGGCGCAGAAGCTTTCTTT.

This clone was found once. The chain uses TRBV5-4 and TRBJ1-1; TRBD1 matches at 9 bases. V dropped 4 bases and J dropped 4; count of bases not matched to a gene: 2. In germline, CDR1 is SGHNT, CDR2 YYREEE (reference sequence). The length of the CDR3 is 13 residues. The CDR3 sequence: CASSTGQGTEAFF. CDR3 in DNA: TGTGCCAGCAGCACGGGACAGGGCACTGAAGCTTTCTTT.

The rearrangement links TRBV7-8 to TRBJ1-5; D ambiguous. The germline V gene has CDR1 SGHVS and CDR2 FQNEAQ. The V gene lost 2 bases and the J gene lost 0 bases, with 11 bases spanning the gap. The CDR3 consists of 16 residues. The CDR3, as DNA: TGTGCCAGCAGCTTATGGTCACCACTTAGCAATCAGCCCCAGCATTTT. This encodes CASSLWSPLSNQPQHF. Filled out from reference TRBV7-8 and TRBJ1-5, the complete variable domain reads GAGVSQSPRYKVAKRGQDVALRCDPISGHVSLFWYQQALGQGPEFLTYFQNEAQLDKSGLPSDRFFAERPEGSVSTLKIQRTQQEDSAVYLCASSLWSPLSNQPQHFGDGTRLSIL.

The chain combines TRBV5-4 with TRBJ1-5, with a tentative D call TRBD1 (5 bases). Trimming took off 4 bases at V and 5 bases at J, with 10 bases between the two ends. This CDR3 spans 13 amino acids. Germline loops: CDR1 SGHNT, CDR2 YYREEE (reference sequence). This CDR3 reads CASSGGVDQPQHF. The CDR3 DNA sequence: TGTGCCAGCAGCGGGGGGGTTGATCAGCCCCAGCATTTT.

The J gene is TRBJ2-1, the V gene TRBV5-6; 9 bases align to TRBD2. The CDR3 is 13 residues long. The V gene's germline CDR1 is SGHDT and CDR2 YYEEEE. V shed 9 bases and J 0 bases; nucleotides not matched to a gene: 1. The CDR3 nucleotides read TGTGCCACTAGCGGGACCTCCTACAATGAGCAGTTCTTC. Encoded protein: CATSGTSYNEQFF.

The chain couples TRBV5-1 to TRBJ2-7, with 8 positions matching TRBD1. With V trimmed by 0 bases and J by 4 bases, 3 bases remained unmatched. Germline CDR1 is SGHRS and CDR2 is YFSETQ. The CDR3 contains 14 residues. The CDR3 DNA follows: TGCGCCAGCAGCTTGGACCAGGGGGCTTACGAGCAGTACTTC. It specifies CASSLDQGAYEQYF.

J is TRBJ1-3 and V is TRBV4-3; TRBD1 agrees at 8 bases. CDR1 is LGHNA and CDR2 is YSLEER in the germline V gene. With 1 base clipped from V and 0 bases from J, the junction kept 11 bases outside the gene matches. This CDR3 comprises 19 residues. This CDR3 is CASSQVGQGHPSSGNTIYF. DNA of the CDR3: TGCGCCAGCAGCCAAGTTGGACAGGGCCATCCGAGCTCTGGAAACACCATATATTTT.

The J gene is TRBJ2-3, the V gene TRBV6-2 or TRBV6-3; D gene ambiguous. CDR3 size: 12 residues. Germline V gene lookup returns CDR1 MNHEY and CDR2 SVGEGT. V lost 5 bases to trimming and J lost 7 bases, with 10 bases between them. The CDR3 DNA reads as TGTGCCAGCAGTCCCTCCGGTAATACGCAGTATTTT. The encoded protein is CASSPSGNTQYF.